The next 26 T cell receptor beta chains were all read from a single sample in a study of OX40 agonist ivuxolimab in advanced cancers. The library relied on the immunoSEQ multiplex PCR assay. As stored in TCRdb, this immuneACCESS dataset retains in-frame rearrangements with V and J assigned. A fraction of the clones does not appear; measured against another copy, unresolved V genes explain less than half of the discrepancy, and the remainder lacks a known reason. Within this sample are over 45,000 clones, with approximately 83% of them counted one time only. The ten biggest clones cover approximately 1% of the sample. The source was CD4+ or CD8+ T cells sorted from blood, collected in a trial of the OX40 agonist ivuxolimab. These receptors were taken from an adult with an advanced solid tumor such as melanoma, head and neck, liver or kidney cancer.

The V call is TRBV28, the J call TRBJ2-7; D is undetermined. Trimming left V 7 bases short and J 1 base short, with 20 bases between. Per germline, CDR1 MDHEN and CDR2 SYDVKM. The CDR3 is 16 amino acids. The DNA for the CDR3 is TGTGCCAGCACCCGATATGGAGCCCAGTGGTCCTACGAGCAGTACTTC. Residues: CASTRYGAQWSYEQYF. Together with reference TRBV28 and TRBJ2-7, the CDR3 gives the full variable domain: DVKVTQSSRYLVKRTGEKVFLECVQDMDHENMFWYRQDPGLGLRLIYFSYDVKMKEKGDIPEGYSVSREKKERFSLILESASTNQTSMYLCASTRYGAQWSYEQYFGPGTRLTVT.

The chain employs TRBV7-9 and TRBJ1-1; 7 positions match TRBD1. V gave up 3 bases and J gave up 0 bases; unmatched junction bases: 1. The germline gives CDR1 SEHNR, CDR2 FQNEAQ (reference sequence). The CDR3 spans 14 residues. Written as DNA, the CDR3 is TGTGCCAGCAGCTTTGGACAGGTGAACACTGAAGCTTTCTTT. It is translated as CASSFGQVNTEAFF. Drawing the rest from reference TRBV7-9 and TRBJ1-1, the complete variable domain is DTGVSQNPRHKITKRGQNVTFRCDPISEHNRLYWYRQTLGQGPEFLTYFQNEAQLEKSRLLSDRFSAERPKGSFSTLEIQRTEQGDSAMYLCASSFGQVNTEAFFGQGTRLTVV.

CDR3 DNA sequence: TGTGCCAGCAGTTACGGACAGGCCCGAGGCTATGGCTACACCTTC. Protein sequence: CASSYGQARGYGYTF. V is TRBV6-5 and J is TRBJ1-2; the match to TRBD1 covers 7 bases. In germline, CDR1 is MNHEY, CDR2 SVGAGI. The CDR3 runs to 15 residues. The J segment lost 4 bases and the V segment lost 2 bases, leaving 7 bases of the junction unmatched.

The V call is TRBV19, the J call TRBJ1-5, with D hard to call. Trimming shortened V by 5 bases and J by 7 bases, and 15 bases separated the two germline ends. The CDR3 is 14 residues long. The germline gives CDR1 LNHDA, CDR2 SQIVND (reference sequence). CDR3 nucleotide sequence: TGTGCCAGTAGTCTCCGGCGGGGAGTCCAGCCCCAGCATTTT. Protein sequence: CASSLRRGVQPQHF. Full variable domain (rest looked up from reference TRBV19 and TRBJ1-5): DGGITQSPKYLFRKEGQNVTLSCEQNLNHDAMYWYRQDPGQGLRLIYYSQIVNDFQKGDIAEGYSVSREKKESFPLTVTSAQKNPTAFYLCASSLRRGVQPQHFGDGTRLSIL.

The CDR3 protein is CASRPRLAGGAGELFF. CDR3 in DNA: TGTGCCAGCAGGCCCCGACTAGCGGGGGGGGCCGGGGAGCTGTTTTTT. This chain uses TRBV11-1 with TRBJ2-2; 14 bases map to TRBD2. The germline CDR1 and CDR2 sequences are SGHAT and FQDESV (reference sequence). V lost 6 bases and J lost 6; bases outside the gene matches: 6. This CDR3 has 16 residues.

The V gene is TRBV5-6, the J gene TRBJ2-1, with 10 positions matching TRBD1. CDR1 is SGHDT, CDR2 YYEEEE, per germline. V gave up 6 bases and J gave up 4 bases; unmatched junction bases: 10. The CDR3 totals 16 residues. CDR3 sequence: CASNLYLGQGYNEQFF. CDR3 coding DNA: TGTGCCAGCAACCTTTATTTGGGACAGGGGTACAATGAGCAGTTCTTC.

This clone was seen only a few times. The chain employs TRBV27 and TRBJ1-5; D unclear. Germline lookup yields CDR1 MNHEY and CDR2 SMNVEV (reference sequence). The V gene lost 6 bases and the J gene lost 3 bases, with 9 bases spanning the gap. This CDR3 comprises 13 residues. CDR3 residues: CASRRTDNQPQHF. The DNA of the CDR3 is TGTGCCAGCAGAAGGACTGACAATCAGCCCCAGCATTTT.

DNA of the CDR3: TGTGCCAGTAGCCAGAACGGAGGCTACGAGCAGTACTTC. Its protein is CASSQNGGYEQYF. The chain is built from TRBV19 and TRBJ2-7, with a possible D match to TRBD2 (5 bases). Germline CDR1 is LNHDA and CDR2 is SQIVND (reference sequence). The CDR3 is made up of 13 amino acids. The V end was cut by 6 bases, the J end by 3 bases, with 12 bases between.

This clone was counted between two and nine times. The chain employs TRBV4-2 and TRBJ1-6; 9 bases are a match to TRBD1. The V segment lost 4 bases and the J segment 10 bases; nucleotides outside the gene matches: 2. This CDR3 is 13 amino acids long. Germline V CDR1 and CDR2: LGHNA, YNFKEQ. CDR3 residues: CASSRDRDSPLHF. The CDR3 DNA reads TGTGCCAGCAGCCGGGACAGGGACTCACCCCTCCACTTT.

This clone was recorded a few times. The V call is TRBV6-5, the J call TRBJ2-1, with D possibly TRBD2 on 5 matching bases. Trimming removed 6 bases from V and 5 bases from J, with 11 bases in between. Germline CDR1 and CDR2: MNHEY and SVGAGI. The CDR3 totals 13 residues. The CDR3 nucleotides are TGTGCCAGCAGGTCCGACTATCACAATGAGCAGTTCTTC. It yields the protein CASRSDYHNEQFF.

The V gene is TRBV6-6, the J gene TRBJ1-6; 8 nucleotides match TRBD1. Per germline, CDR1 MNHNY and CDR2 SVGAGI (reference sequence). After removal of 6 bases from V and 7 bases from J, the junction contained 8 bases not matched to a gene. The CDR3 has 15 residues. CDR3 DNA: TGTGCCAGCAGACCCGGACAGGGTTCAAATTCACCCCTCCACTTT. Its translation: CASRPGQGSNSPLHF.

In DNA form, the CDR3 reads TGTGCCAGCTCACCACCTGGGACAGCCGTATACGAGCAGTACTTC. It translates to CASSPPGTAVYEQYF. The rearrangement joins TRBV18 to TRBJ2-7; 7 nucleotides align to TRBD1. This CDR3 has 15 residues. V gave up 0 bases and J gave up 4 bases; unmatched junction bases: 6. Germline V gene data show CDR1 as KGHSH and CDR2 as LQKENI.

This clone showed up just a few times. The V gene is TRBV5-1, the J gene TRBJ1-5; D is unclear. The V gene's germline CDR1 is SGHRS and CDR2 YFSETQ. This CDR3 is 14 amino acids long. V was cut by 4 bases and J by 4 bases, with 12 bases left in between. CDR3 protein: CASSQSGANQPQHF. DNA for the CDR3: TGCGCCAGCAGCCAGAGTGGCGCAAATCAGCCCCAGCATTTT.

The chain employs TRBV5-8 and TRBJ2-7, with D tentatively TRBD1 (6 bases). CDR3 length equals 15 residues. Germline assignment: CDR1 SGHTS and CDR2 YDEGEE. V was pared by 5 bases and J by 0 bases, with 15 bases between. The CDR3 reads CASSNTDRPSYEQYF. CDR3 DNA: TGTGCCAGCAGTAACACCGACAGGCCCTCCTACGAGCAGTACTTC.

V usage is TRBV2 and J usage is TRBJ2-5, with D maybe TRBD2 (7 bases). V lost 8 bases, J lost 3 bases, and 22 bases lay in between. Germline V gene sequence: CDR1 SNHLY, CDR2 FYNNEI. The CDR3 covers 16 residues. The CDR3 DNA reads as TGTGCCAGCCTGAAGGGGGGGATAGGGTTAGAAGAGACCCAGTACTTC. Protein: CASLKGGIGLEETQYF.

This clone was observed once. This chain connects TRBV7-8 to TRBJ1-2; 8 bases line up with TRBD1. Per the germline V gene, CDR1 is SGHVS and CDR2 is FQNEAQ. With V trimmed by 5 bases and J by 7 bases, 6 bases remained unmatched. The CDR3 consists of 13 residues. The CDR3, as DNA: TGTGCCAGCAGCCTGGACAGGGTTAGTGGCTACACCTTC. Translating gives CASSLDRVSGYTF.

The chain carries TRBV18 and TRBJ1-2; 7 bases line up with TRBD1. This CDR3 has 15 amino acids. Trimming took 5 bases from V and 1 from J; bases not matched to a gene: 7. The germline CDR1 and CDR2 sequences are KGHSH and LQKENI. The CDR3 here is CASSISGTDNYGYTF. The CDR3 coding sequence is TGTGCCAGCTCAATCTCCGGGACAGATAACTATGGCTACACCTTC.

V is TRBV5-5 and J is TRBJ1-6; D not certain. Germline V lookup: CDR1 SGHKS, CDR2 YYEKEE (reference sequence). The CDR3 has 14 amino acids. Trimming removed 0 bases from V and 9 bases from J, with 10 bases in between. DNA of the CDR3: TGTGCCAGCAGCTTGGGGGGTCTTAGTTCACCCCTCCACTTT. Translating it yields CASSLGGLSSPLHF.

The chain carries TRBV5-6 and TRBJ1-2; 10 positions agree with TRBD1. The CDR3 covers 14 residues. Germline-derived CDR1 and CDR2 are SGHDT and YYEEEE. The trim removed 4 bases at V and 4 bases at J, leaving 4 bases unmatched. Here the CDR3 DNA reads TGTGCCAGCAGCCGCGACAGGGGGCGCTATGGCTACACCTTC. This gives the protein CASSRDRGRYGYTF.

The chain has TRBV10-3 and TRBJ1-2; D gene unclear. Germline V lookup: CDR1 ENHRY, CDR2 SYGVKD. V was pared by 4 bases and J by 7 bases, with 10 bases between. The CDR3 runs to 12 residues. CDR3 sequence (DNA): TGTGCCATCAGTGGCATGACCAGTGGCTACACCTTC. Encoded protein: CAISGMTSGYTF.

The chain is built from TRBV6-8 and TRBJ2-1; 7 bases are a match to TRBD1. Trimming cost V 7 bases and J 6 bases; bases outside gene matches: 12. The germline CDR1 and CDR2 sequences are MNHGY and SAAAGT. The CDR3 sequence is 15 residues long. CDR3 residues: CASIRSQGRPNEQFF. For the CDR3, the DNA is TGTGCCAGCATACGATCACAGGGGAGACCCAATGAGCAGTTCTTC.

Here the CDR3 reads CASSRTGSTGYGYTF. DNA of the CDR3: TGTGCCAGCAGTCGTACAGGATCCACCGGGTATGGCTACACCTTC. The chain employs TRBV6-5 and TRBJ1-2; tentative D call: TRBD1 (5 bases). The CDR3 is 15 residues long. The V gene lost 5 bases and the J gene lost 5 bases, with 18 bases spanning the gap. Germline-derived CDR1 and CDR2 are MNHEY and SVGAGI.

The chain is built from TRBV5-1 and TRBJ1-3; a weak D match, TRBD1 (5 bases). This CDR3 contains 17 residues. The ends were cut back, 0 bases at V and 2 bases at J, with 15 bases in the middle. Looked up from germline, CDR1 is SGHRS and CDR2 is YFSETQ. The CDR3 spells CASSLAVGGGTGNTIYF. As DNA, the CDR3 is TGCGCCAGCAGCTTGGCCGTCGGCGGGGGAACTGGAAACACCATATATTTT.

The J gene is TRBJ2-5, the V gene TRBV19; TRBD2 matches 8 bases. Germline V lookup: CDR1 LNHDA, CDR2 SQIVND (reference sequence). V lost 4 bases to trimming and J lost 5 bases; unmatched junction nucleotides: 9. The length of the CDR3 is 15 residues. CDR3 residues: CASSTGLAGGETQYF. Here the CDR3 DNA reads TGTGCCAGTAGTACAGGACTAGCTGGGGGGGAGACCCAGTACTTC.

CDR3 bases: TGTGCCAGCAGCTTAGGGGCGGGACAGAGCCTCACAGATACGCAGTATTTT. It codes for CASSLGAGQSLTDTQYF. V gene TRBV7-9 combines with J gene TRBJ2-3, with D perhaps TRBD1 (7 bases). The CDR3 covers 17 residues. Germline values: CDR1 SEHNR, CDR2 FQNEAQ (reference sequence). Deletions cut 1 base from V and 2 bases from J, with 16 bases between.

This chain connects TRBV7-6 to TRBJ2-2; D may be TRBD1 (6 bases). The V gene's germline CDR1 is SGHVS and CDR2 FNYEAQ. Trimming removed 6 bases at V and 4 bases at J, with 9 bases between. This CDR3 has 13 amino acids. The CDR3 nucleotides are TGTGCCAGCAGGGCAGGGGTCACCGGGGAGCTGTTTTTT. This gives the protein CASRAGVTGELFF. Full variable domain (remainder filled in from reference TRBV7-6 and TRBJ2-2): GAGVSQSPRYKVTKRGQDVALRCDPISGHVSLYWYRQALGQGPEFLTYFNYEAQQDKSGLPNDRFSAERPEGSISTLTIQRTEQRDSAMYRCASRAGVTGELFFGEGSRLTVL.